These 22 T cell receptor beta chains were all obtained from the same sample, sequenced in a study of T-cell reconstitution after alpha-beta-depleted transplantation in children. Unique molecular identifiers featured in how the TCRbeta library was prepared. TCRdb passed the PCR reads through MiXCR, listing each CDR3 protein once. Altogether about 240,000 distinct CDR3 sequences are present, about 11% being singletons, with the ten largest covering roughly 2.6%. The sequenced sample was PBMCs from the stem cell graft donor, obtained from the stem cell graft. The receptor set was obtained from a human donor who donated a stem cell graft to a child with acute lymphoblastic leukemia.

This clonotype showed up many times. The chain's CDR3 is CASSLRAGIGKNIQYF. CDR3 nucleotide sequence: TGTGCCAGCAGTTTGAGGGCAGGGATTGGCAAAAACATTCAGTACTTC. The chain has TRBV6-2 or TRBV6-3 and TRBJ2-4, with D possibly being TRBD1 or TRBD2 (5 bases each). V lost 4 bases, J lost 3 bases, and 16 bases lay in between. Per germline, CDR1 MNHEY and CDR2 SVGEGT. The CDR3 extends over 16 amino acids.

About this clonotype: A read error is possible here, since a much larger clone lies one base away. The J gene is TRBJ1-3, the V gene TRBV7-9; D unclear. The CDR3 has 13 residues. Germline V CDR1 and CDR2: SEHNR, FQNEAQ (reference sequence). In DNA, the CDR3 is TGTGCCATCAGCTACTCGGAGGGAAACACCATATATTTT. It specifies CAISYSEGNTIYF.

This clonotype has a count of ten or more. The chain employs TRBV18 and TRBJ2-7, with D perhaps TRBD1 (6 bases). The germline V and J ends were trimmed by 3 bases and 1 base, with 10 bases remaining between them. CDR1 KGHSH and CDR2 LQKENI come from the germline V gene. The CDR3 has 14 amino acids. CDR3: CASSPGDTSYEQYF. The CDR3 DNA is TGTGCCAGCTCACCTGGGGACACGTCCTACGAGCAGTACTTC.

This chain links TRBV2 with TRBJ2-1, with TRBD2 matching 8 bases. Trimming removed 3 bases from V and 0 bases from J; junction bases left unmatched: 10. The CDR3 covers 18 residues. Per the germline V gene, CDR1 is SNHLY and CDR2 is FYNNEI. Written as DNA, the CDR3 is TGTGCCAGCAGTGACCCAGCGGGGGCCCTAAGCTCCTACAATGAGCAGTTCTTC. Residues: CASSDPAGALSSYNEQFF.

This clonotype has ten or more counts. The J gene is TRBJ2-1, the V gene TRBV28, with 13 bases identical to TRBD2. Germline V lookup: CDR1 MDHEN, CDR2 SYDVKM. The CDR3 extends over 16 amino acids. V lost 6 bases and J lost 9; bases outside the gene matches: 11. This CDR3 reads CASRTRLAGGRGEQFF. Written as DNA, the CDR3 is TGTGCCAGCAGAACAAGACTAGCGGGAGGCCGCGGTGAGCAGTTCTTC.

This rearrangement joins TRBV28 to TRBJ2-7; D remains unclear. The CDR3 is 14 residues long. V was shortened by 6 bases and J by 6 bases, with 18 bases between the two germline ends. Germline CDR1 reads MDHEN; CDR2 reads SYDVKM. CDR3 protein: CASSLDQQLGEQYF. The CDR3 DNA is TGTGCCAGCAGCCTAGATCAGCAGCTAGGCGAGCAGTACTTC.

This clonotype was counted many times. The V call is TRBV20-1, the J call TRBJ2-5; no reliable D call. CDR1 is DFQATT, CDR2 SNEGSKA, per germline (reference sequence). This CDR3 contains 10 residues. CDR3 in DNA: TGCAGCGGAGCGCAAGAGACCCAGTACTTC. This translates into CSGAQETQYF.

As to this clonotype: A read error may be the cause here, since a much bigger clone is one base away. CDR3 in amino acids: CSAEGAQPLNNEQFF. The DNA for the CDR3 is TGCAGCGCTGAGGGTGCACAGCCCCTAAACAATGAGCAGTTCTTC. This chain links TRBV29-1 with TRBJ2-1; perhaps TRBD2 as D (5 bases). The CDR3 spans 15 residues. Trimming pared 7 bases from V and 5 bases from J, leaving 21 bases between. Germline V gene sequence: CDR1 SQVTM, CDR2 ANQGSEA.

Ten or more counts support this clonotype. The chain joins TRBV4-3 to TRBJ2-1; D could derive from TRBD1 or TRBD2 (6 bases each). CDR1 and CDR2 from the germline V gene are LGHNA and YSLEER. This CDR3 comprises 16 residues. The V end lost 0 bases, the J end lost 9 bases, and 18 bases lay between the germline ends. The CDR3 is CASSQDPQPPGAEQFF. The CDR3 region has the DNA TGCGCCAGCAGCCAAGATCCCCAGCCCCCGGGGGCTGAGCAGTTCTTC.

This clonotype appeared many times. The V gene is TRBV10-3, the J gene TRBJ1-6; D unclear. The CDR3 contains 15 residues. Germline V gene data show CDR1 as ENHRY and CDR2 as SYGVKD. Trimming cost V 6 bases and J 6 bases, with 15 bases left between them. The CDR3 spells CAISDGPGSNSPLHF. CDR3 DNA sequence: TGTGCCATCAGCGACGGACCGGGGAGTAATTCACCCCTCCACTTT.

This clonotype has only a few counts. V gene TRBV3-1 combines with J gene TRBJ2-7, with a tentative D call TRBD2 (5 bases). Looked up from germline, CDR1 is LGHDT and CDR2 is YNNKEL (reference sequence). The CDR3 is made up of 14 amino acids. V shed 0 bases and J shed 2 bases, with 8 bases lying between them. The CDR3 DNA reads TGTGCCAGCAGCCAAGATCACGGGGCCTACGAGCAGTACTTC. Residues: CASSQDHGAYEQYF.

V is TRBV24-1 and J is TRBJ1-1; TRBD1 matches 10 bases. The junction had 7 bases not matched to a gene; V was cut back by 9 bases and J by 4 bases. This CDR3 has 14 residues. CDR1 KGHDR and CDR2 SFDVKD come from the germline V gene. The CDR3 DNA sequence: TGTGCCACCGCTGCGGGACAGGGGACCACTGAAGCTTTCTTT. This codes for CATAAGQGTTEAFF.

This clonotype was recorded many times. This chain joins TRBV10-3 and TRBJ1-2; D might be TRBD1 (5 bases). V gave up 3 bases and J gave up 4 bases, with 15 bases separating them. CDR1 and CDR2 (germline): ENHRY, SYGVKD. The CDR3 has 15 residues. The CDR3 loop reads CAISDGRGIGYGYTF. Written as DNA, the CDR3 is TGTGCCATCAGTGACGGGAGGGGAATTGGCTATGGCTACACCTTC.

This clonotype was seen ten or more times. The chain couples TRBV27 to TRBJ1-1, with D perhaps TRBD1 (5 bases). This CDR3 comprises 15 residues. Germline V lookup: CDR1 MNHEY, CDR2 SMNVEV (reference sequence). Deletions cut 4 bases from V and 0 bases from J, with 12 bases between. The CDR3 is CASSSTRTLNTEAFF. Here the CDR3 DNA reads TGTGCCAGCAGTTCAACACGGACATTGAACACTGAAGCTTTCTTT.

This clonotype was observed many times. This chain uses TRBV25-1 with TRBJ2-7, with TRBD2 matching over 9 bases. This CDR3 is built from 14 residues. The junction had 4 bases not matched to a gene; V was cut back by 5 bases and J by 2 bases. CDR1 and CDR2 from the germline V gene are MGHDK and SYGVNS. The CDR3 region is CASSIAGVTYEQYF. DNA of the CDR3: TGTGCCAGCAGTATAGCGGGAGTTACCTACGAGCAGTACTTC.

At least ten counts were recorded for this clonotype. This rearrangement joins TRBV18 to TRBJ2-7; no definite D call. Trimming left V 2 bases short and J 3 bases short, with 8 bases between. The CDR3 sequence is 13 residues long. In germline, CDR1 is KGHSH, CDR2 LQKENI. The chain's CDR3 is CASSPGLDYEQYF. CDR3 DNA: TGTGCCAGCTCACCAGGGTTAGACTACGAGCAGTACTTC. Full variable domain (rest looked up from reference TRBV18 and TRBJ2-7): NAGVMQNPRHLVRRRGQEARLRCSPMKGHSHVYWYRQLPEEGLKFMVYLQKENIIDESGMPKERFSAEFPKEGPSILRIQQVVRGDSAAYFCASSPGLDYEQYFGPGTRLTVT.

The V call is TRBV7-6, the J call TRBJ2-7; 9 bases map to TRBD2. J lost 2 bases, V lost 5 bases, and 7 bases had no gene match. The CDR3 is 15 residues long. Germline V lookup: CDR1 SGHVS, CDR2 FNYEAQ. DNA of the CDR3: TGTGCCAGCAGCCCCAGCGGGGGGAACACCTACGAGCAGTACTTC. This sequence encodes CASSPSGGNTYEQYF.

J is TRBJ2-1 and V is TRBV7-9; D gene unclear. Looked up from germline, CDR1 is SEHNR and CDR2 is FQNEAQ (reference sequence). V lost 5 bases and J lost 1, with 18 bases in between. The CDR3 spans 17 residues. CDR3 coding DNA: TGTGCCAGCAGCGCTCCCCCTACGGTTATATCCTACAATGAGCAGTTCTTC. Translating it yields CASSAPPTVISYNEQFF.

The genes are TRBV12-3 or TRBV12-4 and TRBJ2-2; 10 positions agree with TRBD2. The J segment lost 4 bases and the V segment lost 8 bases, leaving 4 bases of the junction unmatched. CDR3 length: 14 residues. The CDR3: CASVGTSVTGELFF. The CDR3 DNA follows: TGTGCCAGCGTAGGGACTAGCGTCACCGGGGAGCTGTTTTTT.

This clonotype was detected ten times or more. The J gene is TRBJ1-1, the V gene TRBV7-2; D is unresolved. Trimming removed 3 bases at V and 0 bases at J, with 5 bases between. This CDR3 region has 13 residues. The germline CDR1 and CDR2 sequences are SGHTA and FQGNSA. CDR3 sequence: CASSLVLNTEAFF. Here the CDR3 DNA reads TGTGCCAGCAGCTTGGTACTGAACACTGAAGCTTTCTTT.

Notes on this clonotype: Just one base apart from a much larger clone, this may be a read error. The chain combines TRBV7-8 with TRBJ1-4; D remains ambiguous. From germline, CDR1 is SGHVS and CDR2 FQNEAQ. The CDR3 is made up of 14 amino acids. Trimming shortened V by 0 bases and J by 6 bases, and 8 bases separated the two germline ends. CDR3 bases: TGTGCCAGCAGCTTAGCTGTGAGATATGAAAAACTGTTTTTT. Its protein product is CASSLAVRYEKLFF.

This clonotype appeared once. The germline gene is not matched at one end of the junction; a read error may be the cause. The genes are TRBV15 and TRBJ2-1; a possible D gene is TRBD2 (6 bases). Germline-derived CDR1 and CDR2 are LNHNV and YYDKDF (reference sequence). The CDR3 contains 15 residues. CDR3 DNA sequence: TGCGCCACCAGCAGAGAGGCGGGAAACCACAATGAGCAGTTCTTC. Amino acid sequence: CATSREAGNHNEQFF.